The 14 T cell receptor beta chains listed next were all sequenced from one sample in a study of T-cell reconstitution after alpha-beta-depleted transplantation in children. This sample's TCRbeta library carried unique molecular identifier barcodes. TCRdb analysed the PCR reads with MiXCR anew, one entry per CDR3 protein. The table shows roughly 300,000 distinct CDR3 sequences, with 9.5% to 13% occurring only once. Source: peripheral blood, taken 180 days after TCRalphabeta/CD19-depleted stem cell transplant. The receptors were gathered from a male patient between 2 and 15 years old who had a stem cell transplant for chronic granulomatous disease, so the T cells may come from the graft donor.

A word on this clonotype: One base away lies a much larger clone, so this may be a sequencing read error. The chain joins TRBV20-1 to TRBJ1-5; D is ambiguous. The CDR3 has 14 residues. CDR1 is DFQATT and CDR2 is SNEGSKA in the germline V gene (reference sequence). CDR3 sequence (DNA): TGCAGTGCTAGTGATCTCAGATACAATCAGCCCCAGCGTTTT. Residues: CSASDLRYNQPQRF.

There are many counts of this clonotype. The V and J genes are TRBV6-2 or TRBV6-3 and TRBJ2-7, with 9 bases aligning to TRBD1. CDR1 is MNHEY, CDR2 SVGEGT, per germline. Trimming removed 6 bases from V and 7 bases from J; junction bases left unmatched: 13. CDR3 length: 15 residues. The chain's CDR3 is CASRGATGTGSEQYF. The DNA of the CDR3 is TGTGCCAGCAGAGGGGCAACCGGGACAGGGAGTGAGCAGTACTTC.

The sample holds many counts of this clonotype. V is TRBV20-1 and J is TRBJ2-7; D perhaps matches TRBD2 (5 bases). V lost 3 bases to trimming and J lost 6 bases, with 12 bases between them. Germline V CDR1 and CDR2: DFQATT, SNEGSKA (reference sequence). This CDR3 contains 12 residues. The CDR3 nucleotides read TGCAGTGCTAGTTTCCCAGCGGCCGAGCAGTACTTC. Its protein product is CSASFPAAEQYF.

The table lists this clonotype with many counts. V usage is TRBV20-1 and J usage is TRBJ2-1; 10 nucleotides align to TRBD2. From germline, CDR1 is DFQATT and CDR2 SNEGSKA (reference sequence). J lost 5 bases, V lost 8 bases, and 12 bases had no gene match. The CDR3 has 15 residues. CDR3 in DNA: TGCAGTCAGGTTTTACTAGCGGGAAGAAACAATGAGCAGTTCTTC. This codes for CSQVLLAGRNNEQFF.

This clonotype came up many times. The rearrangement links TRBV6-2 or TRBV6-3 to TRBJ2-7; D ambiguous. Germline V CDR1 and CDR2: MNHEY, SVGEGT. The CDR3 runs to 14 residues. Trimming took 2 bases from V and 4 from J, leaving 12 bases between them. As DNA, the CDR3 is TGTGCCAGCAGTTACGTACTGGGTCTTTACGAGCAGTACTTC. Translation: CASSYVLGLYEQYF.

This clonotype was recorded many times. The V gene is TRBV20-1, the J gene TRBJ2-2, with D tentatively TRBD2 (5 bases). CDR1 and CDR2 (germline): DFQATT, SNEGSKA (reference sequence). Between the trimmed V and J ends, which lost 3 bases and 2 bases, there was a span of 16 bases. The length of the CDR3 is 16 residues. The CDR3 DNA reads TGCAGTGCTAGTGGACTGACGAGCGGTAACACCGGGGAGCTGTTTTTT. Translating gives CSASGLTSGNTGELFF.

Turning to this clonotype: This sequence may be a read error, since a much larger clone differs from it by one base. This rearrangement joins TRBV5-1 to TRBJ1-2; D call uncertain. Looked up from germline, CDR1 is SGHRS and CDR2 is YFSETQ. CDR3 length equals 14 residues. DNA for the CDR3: TGCGCCAACAGCCGTTTCCGGGCCAACTATGGCTACACCTTC. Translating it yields CANSRFRANYGYTF.

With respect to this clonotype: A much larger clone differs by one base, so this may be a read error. The CDR3 is CAGAGGPMRTGELFF. The CDR3 bases are TGTGCCGGCGCAGGGGGGCCCATGAGGACCGGGGAGCTGTTTTTT. The chain uses TRBV7-8 and TRBJ2-2; weak D call: TRBD1 (7 bases). Germline CDR1 SGHVS, CDR2 FQNEAQ. The V and J ends lost 11 bases and 5 bases respectively, with 21 bases between them. The CDR3 runs 15 residues. The variable domain in full, completed from reference TRBV7-8 and TRBJ2-2, reads GAGVSQSPRYKVAKRGQDVALRCDPISGHVSLFWYQQALGQGPEFLTYFQNEAQLDKSGLPSDRFFAERPEGSVSTLKIQRTQQEDSAVYLCAGAGGPMRTGELFFGEGSRLTVL.

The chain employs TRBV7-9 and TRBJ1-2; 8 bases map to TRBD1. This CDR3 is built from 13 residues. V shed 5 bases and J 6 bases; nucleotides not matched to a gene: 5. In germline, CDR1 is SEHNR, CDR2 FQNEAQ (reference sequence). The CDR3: CASSPQTGDGYTF. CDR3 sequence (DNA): TGTGCCAGCAGCCCCCAGACAGGGGATGGCTACACCTTC.

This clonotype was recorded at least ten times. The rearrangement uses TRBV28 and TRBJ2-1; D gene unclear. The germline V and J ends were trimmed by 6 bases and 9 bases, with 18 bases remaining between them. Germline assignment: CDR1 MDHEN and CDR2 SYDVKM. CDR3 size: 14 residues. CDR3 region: CASRPPGAHSEQFF. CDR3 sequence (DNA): TGTGCCAGCAGACCACCCGGAGCGCACAGTGAGCAGTTCTTC. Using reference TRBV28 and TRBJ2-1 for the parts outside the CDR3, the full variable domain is DVKVTQSSRYLVKRTGEKVFLECVQDMDHENMFWYRQDPGLGLRLIYFSYDVKMKEKGDIPEGYSVSREKKERFSLILESASTNQTSMYLCASRPPGAHSEQFFGPGTRLTVL.

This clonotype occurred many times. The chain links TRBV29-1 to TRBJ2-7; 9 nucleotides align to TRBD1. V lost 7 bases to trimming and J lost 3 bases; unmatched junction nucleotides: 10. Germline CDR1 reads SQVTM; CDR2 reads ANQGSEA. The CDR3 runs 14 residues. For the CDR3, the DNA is TGCAGCGCTACGTCTGGACAGGGGATCTACGAGCAGTACTTC. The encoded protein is CSATSGQGIYEQYF.

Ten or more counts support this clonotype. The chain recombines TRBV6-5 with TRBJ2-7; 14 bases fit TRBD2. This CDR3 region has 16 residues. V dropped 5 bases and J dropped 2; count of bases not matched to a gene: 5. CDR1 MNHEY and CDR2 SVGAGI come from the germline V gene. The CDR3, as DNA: TGTGCCAGCAGTCCGACGACTAGCGGGAGGGCCTACGAGCAGTACTTC. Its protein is CASSPTTSGRAYEQYF.

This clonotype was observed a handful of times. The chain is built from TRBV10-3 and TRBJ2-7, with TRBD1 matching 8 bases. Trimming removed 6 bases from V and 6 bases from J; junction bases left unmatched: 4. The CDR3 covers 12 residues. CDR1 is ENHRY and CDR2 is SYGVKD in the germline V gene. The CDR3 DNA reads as TGTGCCATCAGGAGACAGGGGCCCGAGCAGTACTTC. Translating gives CAIRRQGPEQYF.

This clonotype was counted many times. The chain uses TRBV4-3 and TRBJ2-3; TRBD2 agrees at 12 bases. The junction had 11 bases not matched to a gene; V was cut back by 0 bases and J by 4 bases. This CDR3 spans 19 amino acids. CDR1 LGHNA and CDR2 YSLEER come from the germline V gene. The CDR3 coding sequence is TGCGCCAGCAGCCAAGATCCCCCTACTAGCGGGGGGTCCTCAGATACGCAGTATTTT. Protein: CASSQDPPTSGGSSDTQYF.